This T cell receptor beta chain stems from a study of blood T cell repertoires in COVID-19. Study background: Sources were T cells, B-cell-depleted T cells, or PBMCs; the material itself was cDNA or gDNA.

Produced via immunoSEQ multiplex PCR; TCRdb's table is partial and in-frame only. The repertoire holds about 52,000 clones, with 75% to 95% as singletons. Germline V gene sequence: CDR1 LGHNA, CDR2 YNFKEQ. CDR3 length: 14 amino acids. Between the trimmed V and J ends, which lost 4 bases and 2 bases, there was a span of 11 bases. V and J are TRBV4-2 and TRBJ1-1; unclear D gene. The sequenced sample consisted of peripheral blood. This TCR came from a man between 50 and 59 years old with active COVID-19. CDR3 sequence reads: CASSLKAGNTEAFF. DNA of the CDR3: TGTGCCAGCAGCCTCAAAGCGGGTAACACTGAAGCTTTCTTT.